This T cell receptor beta chain derives from a study of cytomegalovirus exposure and HLA in healthy donors. For the study at large: About 85 million unique TCR sequences came from HLA-typed donors in an early release.

General observations from the study: Researchers counted some 150 TCR beta chains as cytomegalovirus-associated. Some V segments (TRBV6-2 and TRBV6-3 among them) were excluded as indistinguishable. Across donors, most TCRs were seen rarely, yet some public ones were widespread.

As regards this clone: No antigen is known for it.

V was cut by 3 bases and J by 7 bases, with 13 bases left in between. The CDR3 is 14 residues long. Per the germline V gene, CDR1 is MNHNS and CDR2 is SASEGT. It was with 60 Vbeta and 13 Jbeta primers that the PCR ran. Profiled with immunoSEQ multiplex PCR; TCRdb holds only in-frame clones, not every one. The repertoire holds fewer than 250,000 clones, with 80% to 90% as singletons. The sample comprised PBMCs. This TCR was sampled from a young man in good health and CMV-seronegative. The gene calls are TRBV6-1 and TRBJ1-3; D is undetermined. The CDR3, as DNA: TGTGCCAGCAGTGAGGAGACTGTGAGGAACACCATATATTTT. It is translated as CASSEETVRNTIYF.